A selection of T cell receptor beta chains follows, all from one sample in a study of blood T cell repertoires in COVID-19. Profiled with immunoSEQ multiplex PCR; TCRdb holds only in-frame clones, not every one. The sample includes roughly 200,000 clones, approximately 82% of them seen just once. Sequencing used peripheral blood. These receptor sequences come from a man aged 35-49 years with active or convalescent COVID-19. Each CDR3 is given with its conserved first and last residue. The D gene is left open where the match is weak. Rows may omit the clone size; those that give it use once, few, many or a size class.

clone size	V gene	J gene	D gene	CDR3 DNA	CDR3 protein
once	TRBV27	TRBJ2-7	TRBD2	TGTGCCAGCAGCACCCCGACTAGCGGGAGACCCTACGAGCAGTACTTC	CASSTPTSGRPYEQYF
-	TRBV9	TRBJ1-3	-	TGTGCCAGCAGCGTGGAGATTTTCAGTGGAAACACCATATATTTT	CASSVEIFSGNTIYF
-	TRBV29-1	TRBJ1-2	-	TGCAGCGTGCTTGGGGCAGCTAACTATGGCTACACCTTC	CSVLGAANYGYTF
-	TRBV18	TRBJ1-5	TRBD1	TGTGCCAGCTCGTCGACAGGGTGGGATCAGCCCCAGCATTTT	CASSSTGWDQPQHF
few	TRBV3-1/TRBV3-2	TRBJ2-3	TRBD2	TGTGCCAGCAGCCCGGGACTAGCGGGAGAGTCCACAGATACGCAGTATTTT	CASSPGLAGESTDTQYF
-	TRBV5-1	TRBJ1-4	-	TGCGCCAGCAGCTTGTCGCAGGGGAAGGAAAAACTGTTTTTT	CASSLSQGKEKLFF
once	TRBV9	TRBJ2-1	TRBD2	TGTGCCAGCAGCGTAGGACTAGCTGAGTTCAATGAGCAGTTCTTC	CASSVGLAEFNEQFF
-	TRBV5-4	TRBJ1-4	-	TGTGCCAGCAGCCGGAGGACCGGGACTAATGAAAAACTGTTTTTT	CASSRRTGTNEKLFF
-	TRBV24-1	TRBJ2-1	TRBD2	TGTGCCACCAGTGATCCTACTAGCGGGAGGCCCGAGCAGTTCTTC	CATSDPTSGRPEQFF
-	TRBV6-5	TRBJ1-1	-	TGTGCCAGCAGTACCGGGACTTTTAGGACTGAAGCTTTCTTT	CASSTGTFRTEAFF
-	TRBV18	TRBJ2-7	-	TGTGCCAGCTCACCTCAGGGCAGCTCCTACGAGCAGTACTTC	CASSPQGSSYEQYF